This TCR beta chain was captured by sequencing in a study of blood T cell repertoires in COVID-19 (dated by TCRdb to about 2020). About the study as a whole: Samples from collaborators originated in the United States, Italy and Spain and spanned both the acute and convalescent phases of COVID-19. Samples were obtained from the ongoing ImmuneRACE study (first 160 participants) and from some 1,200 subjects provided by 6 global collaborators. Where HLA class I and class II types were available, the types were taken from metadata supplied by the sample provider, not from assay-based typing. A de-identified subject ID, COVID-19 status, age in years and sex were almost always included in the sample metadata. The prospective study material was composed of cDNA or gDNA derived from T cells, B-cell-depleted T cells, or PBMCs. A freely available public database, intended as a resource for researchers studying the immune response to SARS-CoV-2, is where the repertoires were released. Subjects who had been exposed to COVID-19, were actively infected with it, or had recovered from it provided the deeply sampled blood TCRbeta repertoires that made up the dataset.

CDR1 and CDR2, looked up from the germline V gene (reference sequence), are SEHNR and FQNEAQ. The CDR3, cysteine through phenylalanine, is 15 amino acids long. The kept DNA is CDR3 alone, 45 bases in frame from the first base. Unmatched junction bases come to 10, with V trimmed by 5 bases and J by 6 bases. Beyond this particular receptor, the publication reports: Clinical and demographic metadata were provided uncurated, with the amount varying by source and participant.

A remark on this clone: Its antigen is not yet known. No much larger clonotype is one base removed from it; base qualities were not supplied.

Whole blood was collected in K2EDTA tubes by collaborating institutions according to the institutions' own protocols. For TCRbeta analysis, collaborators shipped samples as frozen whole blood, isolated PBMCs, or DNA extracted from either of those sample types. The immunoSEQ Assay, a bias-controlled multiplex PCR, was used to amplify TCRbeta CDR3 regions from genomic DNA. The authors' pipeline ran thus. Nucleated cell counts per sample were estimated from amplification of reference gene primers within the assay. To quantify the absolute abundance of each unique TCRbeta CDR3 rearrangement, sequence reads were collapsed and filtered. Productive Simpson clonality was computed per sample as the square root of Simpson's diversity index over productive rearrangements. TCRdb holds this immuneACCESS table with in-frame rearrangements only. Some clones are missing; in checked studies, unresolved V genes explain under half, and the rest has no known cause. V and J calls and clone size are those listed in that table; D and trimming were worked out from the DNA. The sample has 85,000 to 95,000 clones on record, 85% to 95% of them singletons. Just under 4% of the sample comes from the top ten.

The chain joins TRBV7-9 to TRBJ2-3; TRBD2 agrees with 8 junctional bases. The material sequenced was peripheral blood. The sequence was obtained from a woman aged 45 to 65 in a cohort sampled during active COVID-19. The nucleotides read TGTGCCAGCAGCCCCCGGGGGGGGATAAGGGATACGCAGTATTTT. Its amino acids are CASSPRGGIRDTQYF.